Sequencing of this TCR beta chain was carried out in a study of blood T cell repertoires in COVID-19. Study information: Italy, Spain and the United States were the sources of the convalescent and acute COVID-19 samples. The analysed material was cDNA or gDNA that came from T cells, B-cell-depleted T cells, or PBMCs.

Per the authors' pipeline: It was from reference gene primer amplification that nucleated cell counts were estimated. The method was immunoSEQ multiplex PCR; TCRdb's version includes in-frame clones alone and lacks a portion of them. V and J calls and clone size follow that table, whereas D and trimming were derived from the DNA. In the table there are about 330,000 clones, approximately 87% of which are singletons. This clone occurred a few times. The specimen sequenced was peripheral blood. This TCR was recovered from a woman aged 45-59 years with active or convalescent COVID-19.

CDR3 nucleotides: TGTGCCAGCAGGGGAGGTACAGCGGGAGGCCGGACAGATACGCAGTATTTT. Its protein product is CASRGGTAGGRTDTQYF. The V call is TRBV3-1 (or the pseudogene TRBV3-2), the J call TRBJ2-3, with 9 bases fitting TRBD2. This CDR3 comprises 17 residues. Germline V lookup: CDR1 LGHDT, CDR2 YNNKEL (reference sequence). The V gene end was trimmed by 6 bases and the J gene end by 3 bases; junction bases not matched to a gene: 13.